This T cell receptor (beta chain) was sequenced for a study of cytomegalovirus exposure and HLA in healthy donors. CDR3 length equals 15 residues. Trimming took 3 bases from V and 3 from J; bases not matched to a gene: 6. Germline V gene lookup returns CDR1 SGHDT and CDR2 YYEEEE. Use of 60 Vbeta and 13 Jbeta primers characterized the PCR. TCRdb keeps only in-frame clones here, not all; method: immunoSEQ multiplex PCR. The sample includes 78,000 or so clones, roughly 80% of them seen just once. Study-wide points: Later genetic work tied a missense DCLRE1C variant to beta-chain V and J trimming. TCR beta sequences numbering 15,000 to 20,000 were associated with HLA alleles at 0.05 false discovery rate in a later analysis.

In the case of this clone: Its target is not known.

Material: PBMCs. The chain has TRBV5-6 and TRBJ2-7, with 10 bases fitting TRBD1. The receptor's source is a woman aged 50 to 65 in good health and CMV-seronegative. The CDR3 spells CASSWGTGAYYEQYV. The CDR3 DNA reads TGTGCCAGCAGCTGGGGGACAGGGGCTTACTACGAGCAGTACGTC.